The clone carrying this T cell receptor beta chain has only a few counts. Its antigen is unidentified. cDNA libraries of TCR beta carried unique molecular identifiers. The yield from about 1 to 10 million T cells was roughly 500,000 cDNA molecules in total. MiXCR, run by TCRdb on the PCR reads, gives a single entry per CDR3 protein. The data contain about 810,000 distinct CDR3 sequences, roughly 58% of them singletons. Trimming took 7 bases from V and 2 from J, leaving 16 bases between them. Germline V gives CDR1 SQVTM, CDR2 ANQGSEA. The CDR3 extends over 14 amino acids. The sample originates from a study of post-analysis software for immune sequencing data. Study as a whole: Some patients lacked subtype; others had relapsing-remitting, secondary progressive or progressive-relapsing disease. Points from the study as a whole: Among four to six TRBV segments more frequent in patients than controls were TRBV5-6, TRBV5-1 and TRBV20-1. Under the F measure, samples that were prepared in one batch clustered strongly together.

The rearrangement uses TRBV29-1 and TRBJ2-3; D may be TRBD1 or TRBD2 (6 bases each). The sequence was collected from a girl aged 5 to 17 with multiple sclerosis. The sequenced sample consisted of blood. The CDR3: CSASQGGPTDTQYF. The CDR3 nucleotides read TGCAGCGCATCACAGGGAGGTCCCACAGATACGCAGTATTTT.